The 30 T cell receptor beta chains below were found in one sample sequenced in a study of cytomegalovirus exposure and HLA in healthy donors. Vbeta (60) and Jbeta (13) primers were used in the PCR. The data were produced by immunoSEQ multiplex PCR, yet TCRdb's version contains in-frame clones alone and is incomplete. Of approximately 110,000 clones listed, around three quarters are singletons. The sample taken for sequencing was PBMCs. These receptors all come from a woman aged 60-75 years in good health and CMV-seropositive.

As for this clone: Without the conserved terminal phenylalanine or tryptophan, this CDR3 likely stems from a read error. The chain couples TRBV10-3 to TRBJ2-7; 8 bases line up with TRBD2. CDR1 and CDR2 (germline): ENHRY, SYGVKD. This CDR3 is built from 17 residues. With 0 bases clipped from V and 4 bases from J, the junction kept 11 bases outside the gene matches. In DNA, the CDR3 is TGTGCCATCAGTGAGTCTAATAGCGGGAAGTTGGGATACGAGCAGTACCTC. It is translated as CAISESNSGKLGYEQYL.

CDR3 bases: TGTGCCAGCAGCAAGACTAGCGGGAACGCCTACGAGCAGTACTTC. Amino acid sequence: CASSKTSGNAYEQYF. The gene calls are TRBV6-5 and TRBJ2-5, with 11 nucleotides matching TRBD2. Gene TRBJ2-7 matches the end of the DNA better, so the J call may be wrong. Germline V lookup: CDR1 MNHEY, CDR2 SVGAGI. CDR3 length: 15 residues.

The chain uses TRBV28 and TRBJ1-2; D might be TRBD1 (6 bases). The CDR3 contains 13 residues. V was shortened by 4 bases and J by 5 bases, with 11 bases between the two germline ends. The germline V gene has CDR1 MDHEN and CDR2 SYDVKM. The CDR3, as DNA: TGTGCCAGCAGTTCGACAGGATATTATGGCTACACCTTC. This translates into CASSSTGYYGYTF.

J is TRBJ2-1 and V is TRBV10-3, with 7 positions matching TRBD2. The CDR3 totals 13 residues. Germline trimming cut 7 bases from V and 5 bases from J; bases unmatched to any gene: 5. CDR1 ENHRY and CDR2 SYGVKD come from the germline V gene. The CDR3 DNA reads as TGTGCCATCAAGGCTAGCGGCAACAATGAGCAGTTCTTC. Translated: CAIKASGNNEQFF.

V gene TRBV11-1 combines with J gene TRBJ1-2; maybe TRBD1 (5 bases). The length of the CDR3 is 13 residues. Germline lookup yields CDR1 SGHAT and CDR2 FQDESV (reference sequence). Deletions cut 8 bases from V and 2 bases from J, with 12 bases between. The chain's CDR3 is CASLSGLNYGYTF. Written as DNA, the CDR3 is TGTGCCAGCCTTTCGGGACTCAACTATGGCTACACCTTC.

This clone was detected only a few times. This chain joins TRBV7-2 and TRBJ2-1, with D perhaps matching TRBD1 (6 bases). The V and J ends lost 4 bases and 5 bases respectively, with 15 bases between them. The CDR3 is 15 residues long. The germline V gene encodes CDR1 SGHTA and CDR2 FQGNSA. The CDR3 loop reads CASSWYRAGDNEQFF. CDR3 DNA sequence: TGTGCCAGCAGCTGGTACAGGGCAGGGGACAATGAGCAGTTCTTC.

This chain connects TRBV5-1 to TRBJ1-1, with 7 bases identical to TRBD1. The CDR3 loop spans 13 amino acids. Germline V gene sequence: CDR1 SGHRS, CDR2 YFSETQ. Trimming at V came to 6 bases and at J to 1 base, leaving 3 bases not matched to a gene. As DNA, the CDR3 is TGCGCCAGCAACCGGGACAGGAACACTGAAGCTTTCTTT. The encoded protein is CASNRDRNTEAFF.

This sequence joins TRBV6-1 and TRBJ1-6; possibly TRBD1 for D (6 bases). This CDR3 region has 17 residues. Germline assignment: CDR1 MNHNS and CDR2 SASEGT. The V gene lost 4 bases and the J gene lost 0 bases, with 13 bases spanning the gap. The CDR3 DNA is TGTGCCAGCAGTGGAGCAGGGGTTCTCTCCTATAATTCACCCCTCCACTTT. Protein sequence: CASSGAGVLSYNSPLHF.

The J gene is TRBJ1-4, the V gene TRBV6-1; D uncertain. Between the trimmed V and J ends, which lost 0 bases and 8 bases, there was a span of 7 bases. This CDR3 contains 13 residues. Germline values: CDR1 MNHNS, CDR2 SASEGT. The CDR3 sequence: CASSEAEWEKLFF. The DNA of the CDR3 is TGTGCCAGCAGTGAAGCGGAGTGGGAAAAACTGTTTTTT.

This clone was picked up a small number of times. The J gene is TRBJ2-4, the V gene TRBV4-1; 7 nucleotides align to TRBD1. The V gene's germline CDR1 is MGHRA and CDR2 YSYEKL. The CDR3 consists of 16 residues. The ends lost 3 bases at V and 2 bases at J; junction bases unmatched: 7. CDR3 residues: CASSQVNRGTKNIQYF. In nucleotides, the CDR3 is TGCGCCAGCAGCCAGGTGAACAGGGGAACCAAAAACATTCAGTACTTC.

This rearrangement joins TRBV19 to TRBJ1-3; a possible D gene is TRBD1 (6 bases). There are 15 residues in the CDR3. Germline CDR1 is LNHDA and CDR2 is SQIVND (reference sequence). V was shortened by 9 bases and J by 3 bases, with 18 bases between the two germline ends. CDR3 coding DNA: TGTGCCAGCATGAGGGGAAGACAGGATGGAAACACCATATATTTT. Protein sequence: CASMRGRQDGNTIYF.

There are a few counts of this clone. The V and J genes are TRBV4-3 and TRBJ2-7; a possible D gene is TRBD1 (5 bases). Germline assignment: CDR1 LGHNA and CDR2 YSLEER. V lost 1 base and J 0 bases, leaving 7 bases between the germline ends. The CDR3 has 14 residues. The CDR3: CASSQGQGSYEQYF. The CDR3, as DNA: TGCGCCAGCAGCCAAGGCCAGGGCTCCTACGAGCAGTACTTC.

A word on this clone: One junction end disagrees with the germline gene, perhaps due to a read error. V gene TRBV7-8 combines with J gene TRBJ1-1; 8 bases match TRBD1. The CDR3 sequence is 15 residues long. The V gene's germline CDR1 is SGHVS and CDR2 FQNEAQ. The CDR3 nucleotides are TGTGCCAGCAGGTTAGCAGGGGGCCAGAACACTGAAGCTTTCTTT. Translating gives CASRLAGGQNTEAFF.

The DNA of the CDR3 is TGTGCCAGCAGTGAGCCAGGCACTGGAAACACCATATATTTT. Protein sequence: CASSEPGTGNTIYF. This chain connects TRBV25-1 to TRBJ1-3; no clear D gene. The germline CDR1 and CDR2 sequences are MGHDK and SYGVNS. Deletions cut 3 bases from V and 2 bases from J, with 8 bases between. The CDR3 length is 14 residues.

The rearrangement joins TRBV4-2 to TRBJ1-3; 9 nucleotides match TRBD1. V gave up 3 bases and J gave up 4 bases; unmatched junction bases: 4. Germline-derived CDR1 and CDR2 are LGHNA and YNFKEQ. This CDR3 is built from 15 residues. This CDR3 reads CASSHTGGQGNTIYF. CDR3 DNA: TGTGCCAGCAGCCACACAGGGGGCCAGGGAAACACCATATATTTT.

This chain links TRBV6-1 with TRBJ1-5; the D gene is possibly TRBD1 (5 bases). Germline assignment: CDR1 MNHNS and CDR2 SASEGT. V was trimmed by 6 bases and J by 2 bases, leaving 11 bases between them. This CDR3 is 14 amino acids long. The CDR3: CASRGPRGNQPQHF. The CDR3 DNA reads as TGTGCCAGCAGGGGGCCGCGTGGCAATCAGCCCCAGCATTTT.

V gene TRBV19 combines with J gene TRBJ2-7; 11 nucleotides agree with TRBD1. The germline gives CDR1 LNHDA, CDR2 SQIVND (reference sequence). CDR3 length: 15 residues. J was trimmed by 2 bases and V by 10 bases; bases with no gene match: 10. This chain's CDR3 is CATDRGQGVAYEQYF. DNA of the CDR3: TGTGCCACTGACCGGGGACAGGGGGTTGCCTACGAGCAGTACTTC.

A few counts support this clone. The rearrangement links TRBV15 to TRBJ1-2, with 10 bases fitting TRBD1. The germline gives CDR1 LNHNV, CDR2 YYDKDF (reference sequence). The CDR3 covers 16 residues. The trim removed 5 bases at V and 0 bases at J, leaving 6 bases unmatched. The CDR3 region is CATSGGQGEANYGYTF. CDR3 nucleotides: TGTGCCACCAGCGGTGGACAGGGGGAAGCTAACTATGGCTACACCTTC.

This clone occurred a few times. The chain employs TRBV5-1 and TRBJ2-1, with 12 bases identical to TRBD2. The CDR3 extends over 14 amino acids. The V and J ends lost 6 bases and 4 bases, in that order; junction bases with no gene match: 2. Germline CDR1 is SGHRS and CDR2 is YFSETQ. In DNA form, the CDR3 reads TGCGCCAGCAATCTAGCGGGGGGGTACAATGAGCAGTTCTTC. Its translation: CASNLAGGYNEQFF.

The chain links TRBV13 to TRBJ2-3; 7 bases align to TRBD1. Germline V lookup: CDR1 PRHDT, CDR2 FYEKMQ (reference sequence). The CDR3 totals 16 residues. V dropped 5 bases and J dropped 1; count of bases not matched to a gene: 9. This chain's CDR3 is CASSPKWDSRTDTQYF. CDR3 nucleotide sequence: TGTGCCAGCAGCCCAAAGTGGGACAGTCGCACAGATACGCAGTATTTT.

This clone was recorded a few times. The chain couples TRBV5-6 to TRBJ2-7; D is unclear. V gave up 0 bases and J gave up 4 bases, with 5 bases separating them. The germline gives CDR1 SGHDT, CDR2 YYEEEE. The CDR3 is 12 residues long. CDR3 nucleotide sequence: TGTGCCAGCAGCTTGGACAAGTACGAGCAGTACTTC. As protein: CASSLDKYEQYF.

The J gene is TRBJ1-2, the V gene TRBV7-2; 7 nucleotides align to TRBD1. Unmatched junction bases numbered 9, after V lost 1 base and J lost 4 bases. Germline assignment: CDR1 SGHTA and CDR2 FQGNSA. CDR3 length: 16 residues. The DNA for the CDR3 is TGTGCCAGCAGCTTAGTATGGGACAGAGGGACCTATGGCTACACCTTC. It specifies CASSLVWDRGTYGYTF.

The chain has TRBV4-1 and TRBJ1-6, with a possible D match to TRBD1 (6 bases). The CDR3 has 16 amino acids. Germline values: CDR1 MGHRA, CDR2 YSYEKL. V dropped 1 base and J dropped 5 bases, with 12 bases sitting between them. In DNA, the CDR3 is TGCGCCAGCAGCCAAGGCAGGACAGCGAATAATTCACCCCTCCACTTT. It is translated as CASSQGRTANNSPLHF.

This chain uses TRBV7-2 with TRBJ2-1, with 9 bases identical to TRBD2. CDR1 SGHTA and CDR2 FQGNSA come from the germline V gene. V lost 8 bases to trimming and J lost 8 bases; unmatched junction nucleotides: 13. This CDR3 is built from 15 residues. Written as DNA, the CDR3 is TGTGCCAGCCGGCGGCGGGGGGGGGCGGTCGATGAGCAGTTCTTC. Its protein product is CASRRRGGAVDEQFF.

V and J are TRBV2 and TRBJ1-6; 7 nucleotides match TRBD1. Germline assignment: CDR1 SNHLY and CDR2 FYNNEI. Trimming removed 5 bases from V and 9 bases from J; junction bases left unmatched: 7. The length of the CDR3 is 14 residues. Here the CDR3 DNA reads TGTGCCAGCAGTCGCCGACAGGGTATTTCACCCCTCCACTTT. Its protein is CASSRRQGISPLHF. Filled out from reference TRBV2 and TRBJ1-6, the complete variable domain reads EPEVTQTPSHQVTQMGQEVILRCVPISNHLYFYWYRQILGQKVEFLVSFYNNEISEKSEIFDDQFSVERPDGSNFTLKIRSTKLEDSAMYFCASSRRQGISPLHFGNGTRLTVT.

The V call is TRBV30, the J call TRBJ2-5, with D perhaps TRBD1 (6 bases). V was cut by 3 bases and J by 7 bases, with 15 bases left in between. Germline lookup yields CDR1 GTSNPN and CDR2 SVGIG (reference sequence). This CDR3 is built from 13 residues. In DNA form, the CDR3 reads TGTGCCTGGAGCACTACAGGGATTCGGACCCAGTACTTC. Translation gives CAWSTTGIRTQYF. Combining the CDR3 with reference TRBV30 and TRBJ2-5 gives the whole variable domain SQTIHQWPATLVQPVGSPLSLECTVEGTSNPNLYWYRQAAGRGLQLLFYSVGIGQISSEVPQNLSASRPQDRQFILSSKKLLLSDSGFYLCAWSTTGIRTQYFGPGTRLLVL.

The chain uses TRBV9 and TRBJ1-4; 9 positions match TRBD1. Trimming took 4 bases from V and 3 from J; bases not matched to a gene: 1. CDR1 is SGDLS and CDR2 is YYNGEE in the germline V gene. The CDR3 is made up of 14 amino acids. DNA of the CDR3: TGTGCCAGCAGCAGGACAGGGGCTAATGAAAAACTGTTTTTT. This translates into CASSRTGANEKLFF.

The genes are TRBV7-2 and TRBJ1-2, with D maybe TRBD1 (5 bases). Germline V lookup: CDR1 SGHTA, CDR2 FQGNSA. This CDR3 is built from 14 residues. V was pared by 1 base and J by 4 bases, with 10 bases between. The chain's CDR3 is CASSLGGRIYGYTF. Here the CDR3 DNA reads TGTGCCAGCAGCTTAGGGGGCAGGATCTATGGCTACACCTTC.

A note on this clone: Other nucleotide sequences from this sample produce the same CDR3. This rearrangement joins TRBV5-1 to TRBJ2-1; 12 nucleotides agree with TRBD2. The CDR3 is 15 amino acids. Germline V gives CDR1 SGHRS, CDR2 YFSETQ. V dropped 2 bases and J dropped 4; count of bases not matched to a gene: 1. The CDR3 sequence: CASSFGTSGYNEQFF. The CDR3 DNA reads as TGCGCCAGCAGCTTTGGGACTAGCGGGTACAATGAGCAGTTCTTC.

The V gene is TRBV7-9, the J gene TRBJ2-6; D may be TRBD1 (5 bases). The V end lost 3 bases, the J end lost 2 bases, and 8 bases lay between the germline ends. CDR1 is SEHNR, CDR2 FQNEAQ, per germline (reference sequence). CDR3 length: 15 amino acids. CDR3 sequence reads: CASSFGRAGANVLTF. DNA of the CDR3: TGTGCCAGCAGCTTCGGCAGGGCTGGGGCCAACGTCCTGACTTTC.